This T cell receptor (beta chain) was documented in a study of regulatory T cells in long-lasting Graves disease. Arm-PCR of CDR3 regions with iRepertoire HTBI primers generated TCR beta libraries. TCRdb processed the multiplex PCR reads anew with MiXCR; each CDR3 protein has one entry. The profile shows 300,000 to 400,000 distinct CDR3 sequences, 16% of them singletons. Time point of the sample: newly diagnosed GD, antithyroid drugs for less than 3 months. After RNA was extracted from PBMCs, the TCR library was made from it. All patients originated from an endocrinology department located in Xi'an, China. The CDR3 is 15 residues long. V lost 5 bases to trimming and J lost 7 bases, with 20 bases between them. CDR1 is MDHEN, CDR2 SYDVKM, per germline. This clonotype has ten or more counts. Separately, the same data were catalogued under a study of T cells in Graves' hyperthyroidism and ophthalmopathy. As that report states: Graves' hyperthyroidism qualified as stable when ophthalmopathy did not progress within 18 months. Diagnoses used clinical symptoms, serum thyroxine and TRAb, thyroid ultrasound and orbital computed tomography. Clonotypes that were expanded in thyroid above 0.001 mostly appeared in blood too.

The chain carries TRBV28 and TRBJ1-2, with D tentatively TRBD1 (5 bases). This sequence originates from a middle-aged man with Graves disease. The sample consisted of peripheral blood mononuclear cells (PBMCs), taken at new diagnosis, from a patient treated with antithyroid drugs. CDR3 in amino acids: CASSPRGSGSGGYTF. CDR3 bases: TGTGCCAGCAGTCCCCGGGGCTCCGGATCGGGTGGCTACACCTTC.